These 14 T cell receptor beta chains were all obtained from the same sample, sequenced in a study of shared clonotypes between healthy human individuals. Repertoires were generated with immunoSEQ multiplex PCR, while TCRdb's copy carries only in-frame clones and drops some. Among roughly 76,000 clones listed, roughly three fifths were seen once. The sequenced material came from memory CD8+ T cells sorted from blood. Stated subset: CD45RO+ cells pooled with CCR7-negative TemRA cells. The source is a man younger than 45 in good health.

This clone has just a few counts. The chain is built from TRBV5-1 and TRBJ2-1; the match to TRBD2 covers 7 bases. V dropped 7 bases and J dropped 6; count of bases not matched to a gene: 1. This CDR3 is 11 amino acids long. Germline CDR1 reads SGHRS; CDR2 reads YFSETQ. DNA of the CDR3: TGCGCCAGCGCTAGCGGCAATGAGCAGTTCTTC. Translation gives CASASGNEQFF.

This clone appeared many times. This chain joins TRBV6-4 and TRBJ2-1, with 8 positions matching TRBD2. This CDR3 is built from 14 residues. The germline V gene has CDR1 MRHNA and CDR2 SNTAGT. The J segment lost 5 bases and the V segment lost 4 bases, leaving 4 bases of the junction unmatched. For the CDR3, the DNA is TGTGCCAGCAGTGTACTAGCGGACAACAATGAGCAGTTCTTC. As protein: CASSVLADNNEQFF.

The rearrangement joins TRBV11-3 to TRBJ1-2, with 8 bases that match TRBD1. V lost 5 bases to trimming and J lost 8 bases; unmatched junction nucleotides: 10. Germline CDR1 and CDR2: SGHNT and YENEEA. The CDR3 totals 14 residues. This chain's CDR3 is CASSQTTGGGGYTF. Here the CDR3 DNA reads TGTGCCAGCAGCCAGACAACAGGGGGAGGAGGCTACACCTTC. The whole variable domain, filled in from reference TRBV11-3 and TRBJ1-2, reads EAGVVQSPRYKIIEKKQPVAFWCNPISGHNTLYWYLQNLGQGPELLIRYENEEAVDDSQLPKDRFSAERLKGVDSTLKIQPAELGDSAVYLCASSQTTGGGGYTFGSGTRLTVV.

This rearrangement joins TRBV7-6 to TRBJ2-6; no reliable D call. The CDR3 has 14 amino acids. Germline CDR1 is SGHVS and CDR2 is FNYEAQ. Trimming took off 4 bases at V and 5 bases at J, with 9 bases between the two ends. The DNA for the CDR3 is TGTGCCAGCAGCTCACAAAGTCGGGCCAACGTCCTGACTTTC. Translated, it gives CASSSQSRANVLTF.

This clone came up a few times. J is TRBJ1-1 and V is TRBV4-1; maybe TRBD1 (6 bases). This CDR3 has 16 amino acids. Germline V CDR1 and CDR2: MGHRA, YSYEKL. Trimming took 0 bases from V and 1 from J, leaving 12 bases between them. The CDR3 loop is CASSQDPQGKNTEAFF. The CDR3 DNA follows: TGCGCCAGCAGCCAAGATCCCCAGGGGAAGAACACTGAAGCTTTCTTT.

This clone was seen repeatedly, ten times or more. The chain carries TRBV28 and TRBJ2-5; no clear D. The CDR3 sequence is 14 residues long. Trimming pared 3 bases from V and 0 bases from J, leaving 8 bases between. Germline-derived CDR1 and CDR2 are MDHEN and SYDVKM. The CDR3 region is CASSFHANQETQYF. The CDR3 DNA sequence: TGTGCCAGCAGTTTCCACGCTAACCAAGAGACCCAGTACTTC.

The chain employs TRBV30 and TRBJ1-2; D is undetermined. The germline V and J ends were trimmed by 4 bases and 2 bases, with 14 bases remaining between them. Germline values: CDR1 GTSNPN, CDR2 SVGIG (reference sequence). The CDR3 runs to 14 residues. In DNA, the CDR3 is TGTGCCTGGACCCGTACCGGTTCCAACTATGGCTACACCTTC. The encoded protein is CAWTRTGSNYGYTF.

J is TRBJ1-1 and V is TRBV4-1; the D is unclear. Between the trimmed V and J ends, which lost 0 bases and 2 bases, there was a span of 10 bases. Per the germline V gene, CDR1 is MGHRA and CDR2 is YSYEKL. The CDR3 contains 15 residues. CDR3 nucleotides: TGCGCCAGCAGCCAAGACCAGCGACAAAACACTGAAGCTTTCTTT. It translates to CASSQDQRQNTEAFF.

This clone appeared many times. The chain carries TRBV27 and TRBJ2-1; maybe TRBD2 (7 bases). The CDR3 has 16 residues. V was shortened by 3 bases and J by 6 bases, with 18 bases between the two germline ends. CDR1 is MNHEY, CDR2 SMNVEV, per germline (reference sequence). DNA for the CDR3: TGTGCCAGCAGTTTTGGGCCGGAGGGAGGGGGCAATGAGCAGTTCTTC. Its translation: CASSFGPEGGGNEQFF.

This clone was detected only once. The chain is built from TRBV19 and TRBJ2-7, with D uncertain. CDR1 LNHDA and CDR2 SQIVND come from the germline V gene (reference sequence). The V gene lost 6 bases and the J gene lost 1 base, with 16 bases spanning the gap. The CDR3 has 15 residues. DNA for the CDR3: TGTGCCAGTAGAGTCACATCAGGCCTATCCTACGAGCAGTACTTC. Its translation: CASRVTSGLSYEQYF.

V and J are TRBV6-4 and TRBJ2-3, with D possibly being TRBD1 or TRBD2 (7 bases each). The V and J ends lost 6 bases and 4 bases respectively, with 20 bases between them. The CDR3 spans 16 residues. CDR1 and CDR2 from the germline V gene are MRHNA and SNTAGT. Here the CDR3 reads CASSRGGAGGADTQYF. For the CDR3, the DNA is TGTGCCAGCAGCAGGGGAGGGGCAGGGGGAGCAGATACGCAGTATTTT.

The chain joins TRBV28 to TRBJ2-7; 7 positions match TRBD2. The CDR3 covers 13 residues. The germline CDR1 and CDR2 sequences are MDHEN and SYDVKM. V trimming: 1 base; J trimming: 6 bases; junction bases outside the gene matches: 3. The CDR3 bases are TGTGCCAGCAGTTTATTGGGAGGGGCCGAGCAGTACTTC. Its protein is CASSLLGGAEQYF.

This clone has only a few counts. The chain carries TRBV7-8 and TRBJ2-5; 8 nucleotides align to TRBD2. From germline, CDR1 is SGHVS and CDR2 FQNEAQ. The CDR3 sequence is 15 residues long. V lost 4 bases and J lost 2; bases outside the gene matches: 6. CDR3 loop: CASSWAGGLQETQYF. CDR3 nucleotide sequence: TGTGCCAGCAGCTGGGCGGGGGGTCTTCAAGAGACCCAGTACTTC.

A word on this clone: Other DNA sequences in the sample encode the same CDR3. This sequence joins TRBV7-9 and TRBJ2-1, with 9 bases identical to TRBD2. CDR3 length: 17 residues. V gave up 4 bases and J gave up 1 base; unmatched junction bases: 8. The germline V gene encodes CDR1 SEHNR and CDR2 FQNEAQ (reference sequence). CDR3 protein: CASSSGLAGISYNEQFF. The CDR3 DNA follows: TGTGCCAGCAGCTCGGGGCTAGCGGGAATATCCTACAATGAGCAGTTCTTC.